The subject of this entry is one T cell receptor (beta chain). The data are from a study of blood T cell repertoires in COVID-19. Sequencing used immunoSEQ multiplex PCR; TCRdb keeps in-frame clones, though not all of them. This sample has about 460,000 clones, with approximately 91% found just once. The receptor's source is a woman aged 55-69 years who had recovered from COVID-19. Sequenced: PBMCs or T cells enriched from blood (not recorded which).

The CDR3 DNA reads as TGTGCCAGCAGGGCAGGGGGCATTTTCGAAGCTTTCTTT. This gives the protein CASRAGGIFEAFF. The genes are TRBV6-5 and TRBJ1-1; 8 nucleotides line up with TRBD1. In germline, CDR1 is MNHEY, CDR2 SVGAGI. The trim removed 6 bases at V and 8 bases at J, leaving 8 bases unmatched. There are 13 residues in the CDR3.